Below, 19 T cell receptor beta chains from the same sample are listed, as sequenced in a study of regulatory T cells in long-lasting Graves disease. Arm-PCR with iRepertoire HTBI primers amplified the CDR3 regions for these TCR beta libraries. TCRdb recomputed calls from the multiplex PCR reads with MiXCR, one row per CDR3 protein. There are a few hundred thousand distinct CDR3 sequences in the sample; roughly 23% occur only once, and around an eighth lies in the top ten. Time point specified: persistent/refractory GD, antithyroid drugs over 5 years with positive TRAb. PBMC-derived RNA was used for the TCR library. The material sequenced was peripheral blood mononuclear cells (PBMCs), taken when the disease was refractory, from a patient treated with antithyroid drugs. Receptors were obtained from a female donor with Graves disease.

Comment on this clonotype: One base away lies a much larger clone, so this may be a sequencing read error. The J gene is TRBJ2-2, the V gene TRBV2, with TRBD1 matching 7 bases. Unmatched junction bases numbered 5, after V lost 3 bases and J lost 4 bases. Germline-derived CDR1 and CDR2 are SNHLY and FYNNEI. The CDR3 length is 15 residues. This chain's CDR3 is CASSDQGGGTGELFF. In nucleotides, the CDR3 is TGTGCCAGCAGTGATCAAGGGGGCGGCACCGGGGAGCTGTTTTTT.

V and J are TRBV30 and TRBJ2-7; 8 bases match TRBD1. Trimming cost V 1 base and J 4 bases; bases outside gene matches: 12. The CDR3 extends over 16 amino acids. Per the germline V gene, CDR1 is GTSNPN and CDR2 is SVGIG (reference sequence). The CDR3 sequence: CAWSDVQGGFWYEQYF. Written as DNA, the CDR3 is TGTGCCTGGAGTGATGTACAGGGGGGTTTTTGGTACGAGCAGTACTTC.

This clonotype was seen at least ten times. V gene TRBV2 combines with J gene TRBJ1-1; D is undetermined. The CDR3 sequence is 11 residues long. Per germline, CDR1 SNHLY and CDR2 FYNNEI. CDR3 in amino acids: CGRAVNTEAFF. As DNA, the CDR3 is TGTGGCCGGGCAGTGAACACTGAAGCTTTCTTT.

CDR3 sequence: CASSPGDSLTDTQYF. CDR3 nucleotide sequence: TGTGCCAGCAGCCCGGGGGATTCCCTCACAGATACGCAGTATTTT. The chain employs TRBV12-3 or TRBV12-4 and TRBJ2-3; perhaps TRBD2 as D (6 bases). This CDR3 has 15 amino acids. The ends were cut back, 6 bases at V and 2 bases at J, with 15 bases in the middle.

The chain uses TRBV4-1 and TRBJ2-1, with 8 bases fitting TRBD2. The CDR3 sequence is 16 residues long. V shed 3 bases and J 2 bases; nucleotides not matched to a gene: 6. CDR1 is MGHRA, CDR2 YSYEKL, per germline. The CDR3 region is CASSQEAGAAYNEQFF. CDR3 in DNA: TGCGCCAGCAGCCAGGAAGCGGGAGCGGCCTACAATGAGCAGTTCTTC.

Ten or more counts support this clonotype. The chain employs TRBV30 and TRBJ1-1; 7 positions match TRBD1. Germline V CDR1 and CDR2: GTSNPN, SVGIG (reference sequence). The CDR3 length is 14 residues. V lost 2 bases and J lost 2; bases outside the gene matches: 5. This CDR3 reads CAWSRGTANTEAFF. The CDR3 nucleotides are TGTGCCTGGAGTCGGGGGACAGCCAACACTGAAGCTTTCTTT.

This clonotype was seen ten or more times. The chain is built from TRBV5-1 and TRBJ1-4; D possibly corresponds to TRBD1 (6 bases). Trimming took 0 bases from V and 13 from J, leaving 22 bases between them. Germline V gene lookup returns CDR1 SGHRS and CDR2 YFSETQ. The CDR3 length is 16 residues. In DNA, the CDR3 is TGCGCCAGCAGCTTGGATTATGAGGTATTGGGACACGGACTGTTTTTT. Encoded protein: CASSLDYEVLGHGLFF.

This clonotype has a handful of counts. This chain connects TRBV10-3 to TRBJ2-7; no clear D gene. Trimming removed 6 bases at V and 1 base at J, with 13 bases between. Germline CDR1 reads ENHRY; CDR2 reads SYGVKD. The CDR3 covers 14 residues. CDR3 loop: CAISPPGRSYEQYF. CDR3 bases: TGTGCCATCAGCCCGCCCGGCAGGTCCTACGAGCAGTACTTC.

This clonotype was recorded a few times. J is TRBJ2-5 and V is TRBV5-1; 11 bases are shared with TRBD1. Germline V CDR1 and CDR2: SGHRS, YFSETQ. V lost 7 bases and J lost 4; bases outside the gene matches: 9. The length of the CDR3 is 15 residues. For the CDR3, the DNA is TGCGCCAGCGGAACCGGGACAGGGGGAGGAGAGACCCAGTACTTC. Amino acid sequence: CASGTGTGGGETQYF.

This CDR3 reads CASRRQGGMNTEAFF. The CDR3 DNA sequence: TGTGCCAGCAGAAGACAGGGAGGGATGAACACTGAAGCTTTCTTT. V usage is TRBV28 and J usage is TRBJ1-1; 7 bases align to TRBD1. V trimming: 6 bases; J trimming: 0 bases; junction bases outside the gene matches: 7. CDR3 size: 15 residues. From germline, CDR1 is MDHEN and CDR2 SYDVKM.

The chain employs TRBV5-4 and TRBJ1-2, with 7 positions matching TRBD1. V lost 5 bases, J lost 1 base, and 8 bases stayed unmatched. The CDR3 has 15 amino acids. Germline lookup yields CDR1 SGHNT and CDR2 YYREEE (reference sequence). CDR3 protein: CASSGRDRNNYGYTF. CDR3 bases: TGTGCCAGCAGTGGCCGGGACAGAAATAACTATGGCTACACCTTC. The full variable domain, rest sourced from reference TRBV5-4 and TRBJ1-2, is ETGVTQSPTHLIKTRGQQVTLRCSSQSGHNTVSWYQQALGQGPQFIFQYYREEENGRGNFPPRFSGLQFPNYSSELNVNALELDDSALYLCASSGRDRNNYGYTFGSGTRLTVV.

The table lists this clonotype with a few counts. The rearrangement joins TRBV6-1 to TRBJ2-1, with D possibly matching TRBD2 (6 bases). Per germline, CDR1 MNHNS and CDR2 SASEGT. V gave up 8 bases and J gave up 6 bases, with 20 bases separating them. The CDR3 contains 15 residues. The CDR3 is CASSTEGARGNEQFF. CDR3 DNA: TGTGCCAGCTCTACGGAAGGGGCGCGGGGCAATGAGCAGTTCTTC.

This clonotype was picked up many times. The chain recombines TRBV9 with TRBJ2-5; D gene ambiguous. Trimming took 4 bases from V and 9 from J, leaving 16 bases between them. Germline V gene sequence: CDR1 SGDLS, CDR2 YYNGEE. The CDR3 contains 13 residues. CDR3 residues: CASSPDRRGAQYF. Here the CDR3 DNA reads TGTGCCAGCAGCCCCGACCGGAGAGGAGCCCAGTACTTC.

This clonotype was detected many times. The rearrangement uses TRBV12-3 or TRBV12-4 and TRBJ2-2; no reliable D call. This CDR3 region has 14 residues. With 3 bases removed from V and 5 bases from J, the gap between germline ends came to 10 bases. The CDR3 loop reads CASSFRILTGELFF. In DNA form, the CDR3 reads TGTGCCAGCAGTTTCCGCATTCTAACCGGGGAGCTGTTTTTT.

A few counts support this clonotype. CDR3 sequence (DNA): TGTGCCAGCAGCTTAGACAGTCCACCCCTCCACTTT. Amino acid sequence: CASSLDSPPLHF. The chain has TRBV7-9 and TRBJ1-6; D gene unclear. Germline V gives CDR1 SEHNR, CDR2 FQNEAQ (reference sequence). The CDR3 extends over 12 amino acids. V was cut by 1 base and J by 11 bases, with 6 bases left in between.

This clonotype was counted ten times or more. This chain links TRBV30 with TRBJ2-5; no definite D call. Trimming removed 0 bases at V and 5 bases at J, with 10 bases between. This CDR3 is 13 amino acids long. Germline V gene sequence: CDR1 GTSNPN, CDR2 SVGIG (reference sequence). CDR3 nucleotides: TGTGCCTGGAGTGTCGGATCTGGGGAGACCCAGTACTTC. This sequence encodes CAWSVGSGETQYF.

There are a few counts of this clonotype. This CDR3 is CATSRGREHYGYTF. CDR3 nucleotide sequence: TGTGCCACCAGCAGAGGCAGGGAGCACTATGGCTACACCTTC. The V gene is TRBV15, the J gene TRBJ1-2, with D perhaps TRBD1 (5 bases). Germline V CDR1 and CDR2: LNHNV, YYDKDF (reference sequence). CDR3 length equals 14 residues. The V end lost 1 base, the J end lost 3 bases, and 9 bases lay between the germline ends.

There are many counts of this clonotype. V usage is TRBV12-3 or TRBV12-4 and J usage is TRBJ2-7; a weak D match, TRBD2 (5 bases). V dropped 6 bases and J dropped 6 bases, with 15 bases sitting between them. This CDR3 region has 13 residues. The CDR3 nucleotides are TGTGCCAGCAGCCCGGACTCCGCGGGCGAGCAGTACTTC. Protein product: CASSPDSAGEQYF.

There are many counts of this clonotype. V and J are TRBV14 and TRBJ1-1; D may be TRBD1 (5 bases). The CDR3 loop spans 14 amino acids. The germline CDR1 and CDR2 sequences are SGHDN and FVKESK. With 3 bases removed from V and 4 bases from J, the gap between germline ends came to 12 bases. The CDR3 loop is CASSQKGRPTEAFF. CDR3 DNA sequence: TGTGCCAGCAGCCAGAAGGGGCGGCCCACTGAAGCTTTCTTT.